The 27 T cell receptor beta chains reported below all come from one sample, sequenced in a study of cytomegalovirus exposure and HLA in healthy donors. This PCR relied on a set of 60 Vbeta primers and 13 Jbeta primers. Clones were sequenced by immunoSEQ multiplex PCR, and TCRdb holds only the in-frame ones, with some missing. The sample lists some 150,000 clones; around 79% were seen once. Specimen: PBMCs. These receptors all come from a male donor in good health and CMV-seronegative.

The chain carries TRBV27 and TRBJ2-5; TRBD2 is a possible D gene (5 bases). Germline CDR1 is MNHEY and CDR2 is SMNVEV (reference sequence). The CDR3 is 15 residues long. V lost 5 bases, J lost 2 bases, and 15 bases lay in between. The DNA of the CDR3 is TGTGCCAGCAGTGGGTTCGCGGGCCTTCAAGAGACCCAGTACTTC. This gives the protein CASSGFAGLQETQYF.

The V gene is TRBV2, the J gene TRBJ2-2; 7 bases fit TRBD1. The CDR3 consists of 15 residues. Germline CDR1 and CDR2: SNHLY and FYNNEI. Unmatched junction bases numbered 10, after V lost 6 bases and J lost 6 bases. The CDR3 region is CASRARQGTAGELFF. CDR3 in DNA: TGTGCCAGCAGGGCCCGACAGGGTACGGCCGGGGAGCTGTTTTTT. The full variable domain, with the rest looked up from reference TRBV2 and TRBJ2-2, is EPEVTQTPSHQVTQMGQEVILRCVPISNHLYFYWYRQILGQKVEFLVSFYNNEISEKSEIFDDQFSVERPDGSNFTLKIRSTKLEDSAMYFCASRARQGTAGELFFGEGSRLTVL.

This clone was found once. The CDR3 DNA follows: TGTGCCAGCAGCTTTCACGGGGGGGCCTACGAGCAGTACTTC. Its translation is CASSFHGGAYEQYF. The chain links TRBV5-5 to TRBJ2-7, with TRBD2 identical over 8 bases. CDR1 and CDR2 from the germline V gene are SGHKS and YYEKEE (reference sequence). CDR3 length: 14 residues. V lost 2 bases to trimming and J lost 2 bases; unmatched junction nucleotides: 3.

Details on this clone: This sample also contains other DNA sequences that code for the same CDR3. This rearrangement joins TRBV5-1 to TRBJ2-7; possible D gene TRBD1, 5 bases. With 4 bases removed from V and 2 bases from J, the gap between germline ends came to 13 bases. Germline V gene data show CDR1 as SGHRS and CDR2 as YFSETQ. The CDR3 spans 14 residues. The CDR3 spells CASSLGQGPYEQYF. CDR3 nucleotides: TGCGCCAGCAGCCTTGGCCAGGGCCCCTACGAGCAGTACTTC.

The V call is TRBV7-9, the J call TRBJ1-1; 7 bases map to TRBD1. CDR3 length: 14 residues. Germline V CDR1 and CDR2: SEHNR, FQNEAQ (reference sequence). J was trimmed by 3 bases and V by 1 base; bases with no gene match: 2. The CDR3 nucleotides are TGTGCCAGCAGCTTAGTCAGGGGGTACACTGAAGCTTTCTTT. Translation gives CASSLVRGYTEAFF.

The chain recombines TRBV7-2 with TRBJ1-1; 9 bases agree with TRBD1. The germline V gene encodes CDR1 SGHTA and CDR2 FQGNSA. The V gene end was trimmed by 7 bases and the J gene end by 5 bases; junction bases not matched to a gene: 8. The CDR3 totals 14 residues. Here the CDR3 reads CASTQDRGVTEAFF. CDR3 DNA: TGTGCCAGCACCCAAGACAGGGGGGTTACTGAAGCTTTCTTT.

V and J are TRBV6-5 and TRBJ2-5; weak D call: TRBD2 (6 bases). V lost 2 bases and J 5 bases, leaving 9 bases between the germline ends. This CDR3 contains 13 residues. Germline V lookup: CDR1 MNHEY, CDR2 SVGAGI. The CDR3 here is CASSYGGWETQYF. The CDR3 bases are TGTGCCAGCAGTTACGGAGGGTGGGAGACCCAGTACTTC.

The V and J genes are TRBV4-2 and TRBJ1-5; 9 bases map to TRBD1. Germline V gene data show CDR1 as LGHNA and CDR2 as YNFKEQ. V was pared by 1 base and J by 5 bases, with 0 bases of the junction left unmatched. There are 14 residues in the CDR3. The CDR3, as DNA: TGTGCCAGCAGCCAAGGGGACAGGGATCAGCCCCAGCATTTT. Its translation is CASSQGDRDQPQHF.

The chain joins TRBV5-8 to TRBJ2-5; 7 bases are shared with TRBD2. The CDR3 spans 17 residues. Germline V gives CDR1 SGHTS, CDR2 YDEGEE. With V trimmed by 1 base and J by 0 bases, 9 bases remained unmatched. The CDR3 protein is CASSLYRLALYQETQYF. The CDR3 DNA follows: TGTGCCAGCAGCTTGTACCGACTAGCCTTGTACCAAGAGACCCAGTACTTC.

This clone has just a few counts. The chain couples TRBV2 to TRBJ1-3; possibly TRBD1 for D (5 bases). Germline CDR1 is SNHLY and CDR2 is FYNNEI. The V end lost 5 bases, the J end lost 0 bases, and 14 bases lay between the germline ends. The CDR3 has 16 amino acids. CDR3: CASSIGHFNSGNTIYF. The CDR3 DNA reads TGTGCCAGCAGTATCGGACACTTCAACTCTGGAAACACCATATATTTT.

DNA of the CDR3: TGTGCCTGGAGCCTACAGGGGAATGGGGAAAAACTGTTTTTT. It specifies CAWSLQGNGEKLFF. V usage is TRBV30 and J usage is TRBJ1-4; 7 bases map to TRBD1. The CDR3 has 14 amino acids. The J segment lost 8 bases and the V segment lost 3 bases, leaving 9 bases of the junction unmatched. Germline CDR1 is GTSNPN and CDR2 is SVGIG (reference sequence).

The chain employs TRBV4-1 and TRBJ2-1, with TRBD2 matching 8 bases. With 3 bases clipped from V and 4 bases from J, the junction kept 5 bases outside the gene matches. CDR1 MGHRA and CDR2 YSYEKL come from the germline V gene. The CDR3 runs 15 residues. The chain's CDR3 is CASSHNSGSYNEQFF. The CDR3, as DNA: TGCGCCAGCAGCCATAACAGCGGGAGTTACAATGAGCAGTTCTTC.

This chain uses TRBV6-6 with TRBJ1-1; no clear D gene. Germline values: CDR1 MNHNY, CDR2 SVGAGI (reference sequence). The CDR3 is 12 residues long. The V end was cut by 7 bases, the J end by 5 bases, with 11 bases between. Here the CDR3 DNA reads TGTGCCAGCACAGTCTTAAGTACTGAAGCTTTCTTT. It translates to CASTVLSTEAFF.

This clone occurred once. V and J are TRBV5-1 and TRBJ2-7, with a weak D call TRBD1 (5 bases). Germline CDR1 SGHRS, CDR2 YFSETQ. This CDR3 has 14 residues. V lost 4 bases to trimming and J lost 6 bases, with 17 bases between them. The CDR3 is CASSQTERPVEQYF. CDR3 nucleotide sequence: TGCGCCAGCAGCCAGACAGAGCGCCCAGTCGAGCAGTACTTC.

The chain carries TRBV9 and TRBJ2-5; 8 positions match TRBD1. The tail of the sequence fits TRBJ2-7 better, so the J call may be wrong. The CDR3 spans 15 residues. Germline loops: CDR1 SGDLS, CDR2 YYNGEE. The CDR3 bases are TGTGCCAGCAGCGGGGGGACAGGTCCTAACTACGAGCAGTACTTC. It is translated as CASSGGTGPNYEQYF.

V is TRBV7-7 and J is TRBJ2-3; 7 bases agree with TRBD2. The V gene's germline CDR1 is SSHAT and CDR2 FNYEAQ (reference sequence). This CDR3 is 13 amino acids long. The J segment lost 4 bases and the V segment lost 3 bases, leaving 1 base of the junction unmatched. Written as DNA, the CDR3 is TGTGCCAGCAGCTTGGGGAGGGCAGATACGCAGTATTTT. This translates into CASSLGRADTQYF.

This clone came up once. This rearrangement joins TRBV19 to TRBJ1-1, with D hard to call. CDR3 size: 13 residues. V was cut by 1 base and J by 3 bases, with 6 bases left in between. Per the germline V gene, CDR1 is LNHDA and CDR2 is SQIVND (reference sequence). The CDR3 protein is CASSIVTDTEAFF. The CDR3 DNA sequence: TGTGCCAGTAGTATAGTAACAGACACTGAAGCTTTCTTT.

The count of this clone is one. The genes are TRBV28 and TRBJ2-3; tentative D call: TRBD1 (8 bases). This CDR3 is built from 18 residues. Trimming cost V 2 bases and J 0 bases, with 18 bases left between them. The V gene's germline CDR1 is MDHEN and CDR2 SYDVKM. The CDR3: CASSLTGGGSNSTDTQYF. The DNA of the CDR3 is TGTGCCAGCAGTTTAACAGGGGGAGGGTCTAACAGCACAGATACGCAGTATTTT.

This clone appeared once. The chain couples TRBV2 to TRBJ1-6; 9 nucleotides align to TRBD1. The CDR3 is 15 residues long. Germline CDR1 is SNHLY and CDR2 is FYNNEI. V lost 4 bases to trimming and J lost 7 bases; unmatched junction nucleotides: 5. The CDR3 loop is CASSGQGVGNSPLHF. CDR3 in DNA: TGTGCCAGCAGTGGACAGGGGGTTGGCAATTCACCCCTCCACTTT.

This clone was recorded only once. The chain is built from TRBV6-1 and TRBJ2-1; 11 bases are a match to TRBD2. CDR1 is MNHNS, CDR2 SASEGT, per germline. The CDR3 spans 15 residues. J lost 7 bases, V lost 6 bases, and 8 bases had no gene match. The CDR3 sequence: CASRELAGGLNEQFF. The CDR3, as DNA: TGTGCCAGCAGAGAGCTAGCGGGAGGTTTAAATGAGCAGTTCTTC.

This chain uses TRBV5-1 with TRBJ2-4, with a tentative D call TRBD1 (6 bases). From germline, CDR1 is SGHRS and CDR2 YFSETQ. The length of the CDR3 is 19 residues. The V end lost 0 bases, the J end lost 1 base, and 20 bases lay between the germline ends. The CDR3 loop is CASSLAPIRGTRAKNIQYF. DNA for the CDR3: TGCGCCAGCAGCTTGGCTCCGATCAGGGGAACGAGGGCCAAAAACATTCAGTACTTC.

V usage is TRBV10-3 and J usage is TRBJ2-1, with D hard to call. Trimming pared 4 bases from V and 3 bases from J, leaving 7 bases between. This CDR3 region has 13 residues. Germline loops: CDR1 ENHRY, CDR2 SYGVKD. CDR3 nucleotides: TGTGCCATCAGTGGAGCCGTCTACAATGAGCAGTTCTTC. This gives the protein CAISGAVYNEQFF.

The V and J genes are TRBV7-2 and TRBJ2-3; D possibly corresponds to TRBD1 (6 bases). The CDR3 runs to 15 residues. Germline assignment: CDR1 SGHTA and CDR2 FQGNSA. Deletions cut 4 bases from V and 8 bases from J, with 19 bases between. For the CDR3, the DNA is TGTGCCAGCAGCTCCGGACAGAGTGGATTGGTTACGCAGTATTTT. It encodes CASSSGQSGLVTQYF.

The chain carries TRBV18 and TRBJ2-7; 7 nucleotides agree with TRBD2. Germline V gives CDR1 KGHSH, CDR2 LQKENI. The trim removed 4 bases at V and 0 bases at J, leaving 9 bases unmatched. The CDR3 totals 16 residues. CDR3 protein: CASSRGLGRSSYEQYF. In DNA, the CDR3 is TGTGCCAGCTCACGCGGACTAGGCCGTAGCTCCTACGAGCAGTACTTC. The variable domain in full, with the rest retrieved from reference TRBV18 and TRBJ2-7, is NAGVMQNPRHLVRRRGQEARLRCSPMKGHSHVYWYRQLPEEGLKFMVYLQKENIIDESGMPKERFSAEFPKEGPSILRIQQVVRGDSAAYFCASSRGLGRSSYEQYFGPGTRLTVT.

CDR3 sequence (DNA): TGTGCCAGCAGCTTAGAGCCCACCCTCAGGGGGTTCGGCTACAATGAGCAGTTCTTC. This translates into CASSLEPTLRGFGYNEQFF. The chain is built from TRBV11-2 and TRBJ2-1; TRBD1 agrees at 7 bases. V shed 0 bases and J 3 bases; nucleotides not matched to a gene: 14. The germline V gene encodes CDR1 SGHAT and CDR2 FQNNGV. This CDR3 contains 19 residues.

This chain links TRBV4-3 with TRBJ1-4; possibly TRBD1 for D (5 bases). Germline V gene sequence: CDR1 LGHNA, CDR2 YSLEER. V was shortened by 3 bases and J by 0 bases, with 20 bases between the two germline ends. This CDR3 contains 19 residues. CDR3 nucleotides: TGCGCCAGCAGCCACCCGACAGAAAATAAACCAGCAACTAATGAAAAACTGTTTTTT. Translated: CASSHPTENKPATNEKLFF.

The gene calls are TRBV27 and TRBJ1-2; 7 bases are shared with TRBD1. This CDR3 is 14 amino acids long. Germline V gives CDR1 MNHEY, CDR2 SMNVEV (reference sequence). After removal of 5 bases from V and 6 bases from J, the junction contained 9 bases not matched to a gene. CDR3 residues: CASSPYAGTDGYTF. For the CDR3, the DNA is TGTGCCAGCAGTCCCTATGCCGGGACAGATGGCTACACCTTC.